Described below is a single TCR beta chain sequence and its context. The CDR3 consists of 16 residues. Germline CDR1 and CDR2: KGHSH and LQKENI. Trimming removed 0 bases from V and 4 bases from J, with 13 bases in between. This entry is derived from a study of blood T cell repertoires in COVID-19. For the study at large: Samples representing acute and convalescent COVID-19 were sourced from the United States, Italy and Spain.

Original processing methods: Cell counts per sample came from amplifying reference gene primers. Profiled with immunoSEQ multiplex PCR; TCRdb holds only in-frame clones, not every one. V, J and clone size are those of that table, while D and trimming were read from the DNA. The table records 85,000 to 100,000 clones, about 83% of them present only once. Material for sequencing was peripheral blood. This clonotype was obtained from a woman aged 55 to 70 with COVID-19, enrolled during active disease. This sequence joins TRBV18 and TRBJ2-1; D not resolved. The CDR3 is CASSPPPGVQYNEQFF. The CDR3 coding sequence is TGTGCCAGCTCACCACCCCCAGGCGTCCAATACAATGAGCAGTTCTTC. Complete variable domain (other parts from reference TRBV18 and TRBJ2-1): NAGVMQNPRHLVRRRGQEARLRCSPMKGHSHVYWYRQLPEEGLKFMVYLQKENIIDESGMPKERFSAEFPKEGPSILRIQQVVRGDSAAYFCASSPPPGVQYNEQFFGPGTRLTVL.